This TCR beta chain appears in the sequencing data of a study of OX40 agonist ivuxolimab in advanced cancers. Looking at the study overall: Treatment received earlier with anti-PD-1, anti-PD-L1 or anti-CTLA-4 agents was allowed, and over 30% had some.

This clone was observed a single time. Clones were read by immunoSEQ multiplex PCR, and TCRdb kept only the in-frame ones, dropping some. The repertoire holds 150,000 to 190,000 clones, with 94% as singletons. The length of the CDR3 is 16 residues. The ends were cut back, 1 base at V and 0 bases at J, with 13 bases in the middle. Germline CDR1 SGHRS, CDR2 YFSETQ. This clonotype originated in an adult with an advanced solid tumor such as melanoma, head and neck, liver or kidney cancer. This chain joins TRBV5-1 and TRBJ1-1; perhaps TRBD1 as D (6 bases). Material: CD4+ or CD8+ T cells sorted from blood, obtained in a trial of the OX40 agonist ivuxolimab. CDR3 coding DNA: TGCGCCAGCAGCTTGCCCAGGGGTGCTATGAACACTGAAGCTTTCTTT. Protein product: CASSLPRGAMNTEAFF.